This entry lists 30 T cell receptor beta chains sequenced from one sample in a study of CD8 T cells in ankylosing spondylitis. In TCRdb, the 5' RACE reads were re-called with MiXCR into one record per CDR3 protein. Found here are about 200,000 distinct CDR3 sequences, about 7% of them singletons; the top ten hold 11% to 15%. Study conclusions and caveats: There was a TCR beta motif, made of 7 or 8 highly homologous variants, that appeared characteristic of ankylosing spondylitis blood.

No antigen is known for these receptors. The sample consisted of blood, either unsorted or a sorted T cell fraction (not recorded which). Receptors originate from a male donor with ankylosing spondylitis.

This clonotype appeared many times. This chain joins TRBV29-1 and TRBJ1-2; a possible D gene is TRBD1 (6 bases). Trimming took off 6 bases at V and 2 bases at J, with 13 bases between the two ends. The germline gives CDR1 SQVTM, CDR2 ANQGSEA. The CDR3 runs 13 residues. The CDR3 sequence is CSVSGDFNYGYTF. DNA for the CDR3: TGCAGCGTCTCAGGGGATTTCAACTATGGCTACACCTTC.

This clonotype was counted between two and nine times. This chain joins TRBV7-8 and TRBJ2-7; 11 positions agree with TRBD1. This CDR3 has 18 amino acids. CDR1 is SGHVS and CDR2 is FQNEAQ in the germline V gene. The V and J ends lost 3 bases and 3 bases, in that order; junction bases with no gene match: 13. CDR3 coding DNA: TGTGCCAGCAGCTTCGACTTGAGCTCCGGGACAGGGGGCTACGAGCAGTACTTC. Translating gives CASSFDLSSGTGGYEQYF.

This clonotype has at least ten counts. The chain couples TRBV10-3 to TRBJ1-2; TRBD1 matches 8 bases. The CDR3 length is 15 residues. Germline V lookup: CDR1 ENHRY, CDR2 SYGVKD. V trimming: 0 bases; J trimming: 6 bases; junction bases outside the gene matches: 6. The CDR3 reads CAISESQGAKDGYTF. The CDR3 bases are TGTGCCATCAGTGAGTCGCAGGGGGCGAAGGATGGCTACACCTTC.

A few counts support this clonotype. The chain links TRBV11-2 to TRBJ1-3, with TRBD1 as a possible D gene (5 bases). The germline V and J ends were trimmed by 2 bases and 4 bases, with 18 bases remaining between them. The CDR3 covers 17 residues. Per the germline V gene, CDR1 is SGHAT and CDR2 is FQNNGV. CDR3 nucleotides: TGTGCCAGCAGCTTACCCCGAGACAGAGGATTAGGAAACACCATATATTTT. It specifies CASSLPRDRGLGNTIYF.

This clonotype appeared many times. The CDR3 nucleotides are TGTGCCAGCAGCACGACAGGGTACGAGCAGTACTTC. The encoded protein is CASSTTGYEQYF. The gene calls are TRBV27 and TRBJ2-7; 7 nucleotides line up with TRBD1. The germline V gene has CDR1 MNHEY and CDR2 SMNVEV (reference sequence). The V gene end was trimmed by 6 bases and the J gene end by 4 bases; junction bases not matched to a gene: 3. This CDR3 spans 12 amino acids.

This chain joins TRBV6-2 or TRBV6-3 and TRBJ1-1; D remains ambiguous. This CDR3 comprises 17 residues. Germline V lookup: CDR1 MNHEY, CDR2 SVGEGT. V dropped 0 bases and J dropped 0 bases, with 14 bases sitting between them. This CDR3 reads CASSYSQVRNMNTEAFF. The CDR3 DNA is TGTGCCAGCAGTTACTCGCAGGTGAGGAATATGAACACTGAAGCTTTCTTT.

This clonotype showed up many times. The rearrangement links TRBV11-2 to TRBJ2-5; 8 nucleotides align to TRBD2. CDR1 SGHAT and CDR2 FQNNGV come from the germline V gene. The CDR3 covers 14 residues. Trimming removed 5 bases from V and 5 bases from J; junction bases left unmatched: 7. The CDR3 bases are TGTGCCAGCAGCCTAGGGACTAGTAAGGAGACCCAGTACTTC. As protein: CASSLGTSKETQYF.

This clonotype has ten or more counts. The chain recombines TRBV12-3 or TRBV12-4 with TRBJ1-1; D is uncertain. V was shortened by 5 bases and J by 0 bases, with 10 bases between the two germline ends. This CDR3 comprises 14 residues. The CDR3 DNA reads TGTGCCAGCAGTCAAGAGGGTATGAACACTGAAGCTTTCTTT. Translated: CASSQEGMNTEAFF.

The chain joins TRBV9 to TRBJ1-2; D might be TRBD1 (5 bases). V lost 4 bases, J lost 5 bases, and 24 bases lay in between. Per the germline V gene, CDR1 is SGDLS and CDR2 is YYNGEE. This CDR3 contains 17 residues. CDR3 sequence reads: CASSPFQAYGGGYGYTF. In DNA form, the CDR3 reads TGTGCCAGCAGCCCTTTTCAGGCGTATGGGGGTGGATATGGCTACACCTTC.

Only a few counts were recorded for this clonotype. The V call is TRBV7-3, the J call TRBJ1-2, with TRBD1 matching over 9 bases. Trimming at V came to 3 bases and at J to 6 bases, leaving 5 bases not matched to a gene. Per germline, CDR1 SGHTA and CDR2 FQGTGA. This CDR3 is 14 amino acids long. CDR3 DNA sequence: TGTGCCAGCAGCTTTGGAGGGACAGGGCATGGCTACACCTTC. Protein: CASSFGGTGHGYTF.

The V and J genes are TRBV27 and TRBJ2-2; 13 bases are shared with TRBD2. The V gene's germline CDR1 is MNHEY and CDR2 SMNVEV (reference sequence). CDR3 size: 15 residues. With 7 bases clipped from V and 6 bases from J, the junction kept 5 bases outside the gene matches. The DNA for the CDR3 is TGTGCCAGCACCTTAACTAGCGGGAGGGCCGGGGAGCTGTTTTTT. Translation: CASTLTSGRAGELFF.

This clonotype appeared many times. The chain links TRBV28 to TRBJ1-2; no clear D gene. This CDR3 spans 16 amino acids. Trimming stripped 5 bases from V and 0 bases from J, with 16 bases between. CDR1 and CDR2 from the germline V gene are MDHEN and SYDVKM. The CDR3 DNA is TGTGCCAGCAGTAATTCCGGACCCATTTCTAACTATGGCTACACCTTC. Protein sequence: CASSNSGPISNYGYTF.

This clonotype was seen at least ten times. The CDR3 nucleotides read TGCGCCAGCAGCTTTTGGGTAGGGGAAAGCTCCTACAATGAGCAGTTCTTC. Translating it yields CASSFWVGESSYNEQFF. The V call is TRBV5-1, the J call TRBJ2-1; maybe TRBD1 (5 bases). CDR3 length: 17 amino acids. V lost 2 bases and J 0 bases, leaving 15 bases between the germline ends. In germline, CDR1 is SGHRS, CDR2 YFSETQ.

This clonotype was observed many times. V and J are TRBV9 and TRBJ2-1; unclear D gene. This CDR3 is built from 15 residues. CDR1 SGDLS and CDR2 YYNGEE come from the germline V gene. The ends were cut back, 0 bases at V and 7 bases at J, with 14 bases in the middle. The CDR3 DNA reads as TGTGCCAGCAGCGTAGATACGCAGGTTGGAAATGAGCAGTTCTTC. It is translated as CASSVDTQVGNEQFF. Looking up the rest from reference TRBV9 and TRBJ2-1 gives the full variable domain: DSGVTQTPKHLITATGQRVTLRCSPRSGDLSVYWYQQSLDQGLQFLIQYYNGEERAKGNILERFSAQQFPDLHSELNLSSLELGDSALYFCASSVDTQVGNEQFFGPGTRLTVL.

This clonotype was seen ten or more times. V usage is TRBV10-3 and J usage is TRBJ2-7; 9 bases line up with TRBD1. After removal of 3 bases from V and 6 bases from J, the junction contained 6 bases not matched to a gene. The germline V gene has CDR1 ENHRY and CDR2 SYGVKD. The CDR3 covers 14 residues. CDR3 sequence reads: CAISEPGTGFEQYF. The DNA for the CDR3 is TGTGCCATCAGTGAACCCGGGACAGGGTTCGAGCAGTACTTC.

This clonotype has at least ten counts. The chain carries TRBV28 and TRBJ2-7; 7 bases align to TRBD2. The V gene's germline CDR1 is MDHEN and CDR2 SYDVKM. The CDR3 covers 14 residues. After removal of 2 bases from V and 4 bases from J, the junction contained 5 bases not matched to a gene. CDR3 in amino acids: CASSLVSGGYEQYF. The CDR3 DNA follows: TGTGCCAGCAGTTTAGTTTCGGGAGGTTACGAGCAGTACTTC.

V is TRBV20-1 and J is TRBJ2-7; TRBD1 is a possible D gene (6 bases). The V end was cut by 4 bases, the J end by 10 bases, with 14 bases between. This CDR3 spans 11 amino acids. Germline-derived CDR1 and CDR2 are DFQATT and SNEGSKA (reference sequence). CDR3 sequence: CSATQGEPQYF. CDR3 nucleotide sequence: TGCAGTGCTACACAGGGCGAACCCCAGTACTTC.

This clonotype was found a few times. This chain joins TRBV29-1 and TRBJ2-7; D is perhaps TRBD1 (6 bases). The germline gives CDR1 SQVTM, CDR2 ANQGSEA. V was pared by 1 base and J by 4 bases, with 14 bases between. This CDR3 has 14 residues. The CDR3, as DNA: TGCAGCGTTGAAGGGGGGCCCCATCGTTACGAGCAGTACTTC. Amino acids: CSVEGGPHRYEQYF.

This clonotype was seen only a few times. This chain's CDR3 is CATSREWTGMDSPLHF. As DNA, the CDR3 is TGTGCCACCAGCAGAGAATGGACAGGGATGGATTCACCCCTCCACTTT. This chain uses TRBV15 with TRBJ1-6; 8 bases match TRBD1. CDR1 and CDR2 from the germline V gene are LNHNV and YYDKDF (reference sequence). The CDR3 consists of 16 residues. J was trimmed by 8 bases and V by 0 bases; bases with no gene match: 6.

This clonotype was seen a handful of times. V and J are TRBV5-1 and TRBJ2-1; 7 bases line up with TRBD2. The CDR3 spans 16 residues. The V segment lost 4 bases and the J segment 2 bases; nucleotides outside the gene matches: 9. From germline, CDR1 is SGHRS and CDR2 YFSETQ. This CDR3 is CASSAGRDYPYNEQFF. The DNA for the CDR3 is TGCGCCAGCAGCGCAGGACGGGACTATCCCTACAATGAGCAGTTCTTC.

This clonotype was recorded a few times. The genes are TRBV20-1 and TRBJ2-4; 8 bases match TRBD1. The germline V gene has CDR1 DFQATT and CDR2 SNEGSKA (reference sequence). This CDR3 is 14 amino acids long. V shed 5 bases, J shed 6 bases, and the junction held 9 bases outside the gene matches. The CDR3 DNA reads as TGCAGTGCTGGACAGGGTGGGGTTGGAAACATTCAGTACTTC. Protein sequence: CSAGQGGVGNIQYF.

This clonotype was observed at least ten times. The CDR3 loop is CASSNSYEQYF. DNA of the CDR3: TGTGCCAGCAGCAACTCCTACGAGCAGTACTTC. This chain connects TRBV7-9 to TRBJ2-7; unclear D gene. Deletions cut 5 bases from V and 0 bases from J, with 2 bases between. The CDR3 has 11 amino acids. The germline V gene encodes CDR1 SEHNR and CDR2 FQNEAQ (reference sequence).

The chain combines TRBV6-1 with TRBJ1-2; 7 bases align to TRBD1. The CDR3 contains 16 residues. J was trimmed by 4 bases and V by 6 bases; bases with no gene match: 14. The germline CDR1 and CDR2 sequences are MNHNS and SASEGT. In DNA, the CDR3 is TGTGCCAGCAGCCCCAGATCCGGACAGGCGCCCTATGGCTACACCTTC. Amino acid sequence: CASSPRSGQAPYGYTF.

This clonotype has at least ten counts. One end of the junction is discordant with germline, which a read error may explain. The chain combines TRBV29-1 with TRBJ1-1, with D possibly being TRBD1 (5 bases). Per germline, CDR1 SQVTM and CDR2 ANQGSEA. The CDR3 runs 13 residues. The DNA of the CDR3 is TGCAGCGTTCGGGGGGGGGGGAACGCTGAAGCTTTCTTT. Its protein is CSVRGGGNAEAFF.

This clonotype was picked up many times. The rearrangement links TRBV20-1 to TRBJ2-7; D gene unclear. Germline V gene lookup returns CDR1 DFQATT and CDR2 SNEGSKA (reference sequence). CDR3 size: 13 residues. The germline V and J ends were trimmed by 6 bases and 0 bases, with 12 bases remaining between them. The CDR3 nucleotides read TGCAGTGCACCGGGCCTAAGCTCCTACGAGCAGTACTTC. Translating it yields CSAPGLSSYEQYF.

At least ten counts were recorded for this clonotype. The rearrangement uses TRBV5-1 and TRBJ2-7, with D possibly being TRBD2 (6 bases). This CDR3 is 14 amino acids long. Trimming shortened V by 0 bases and J by 3 bases, and 10 bases separated the two germline ends. Germline assignment: CDR1 SGHRS and CDR2 YFSETQ. The CDR3 here is CASSLGRGGYEQYF. The CDR3 nucleotides are TGCGCCAGCAGCTTGGGGCGGGGTGGCTACGAGCAGTACTTC.

The sample holds many counts of this clonotype. The rearrangement links TRBV29-1 to TRBJ1-2; D is ambiguous. The germline V gene has CDR1 SQVTM and CDR2 ANQGSEA. The CDR3 contains 14 residues. Trimming shortened V by 2 bases and J by 4 bases, and 14 bases separated the two germline ends. In DNA form, the CDR3 reads TGCAGCGTTGAAATGGTAGAGGTTAGCTATGGCTACACCTTC. Translated, it gives CSVEMVEVSYGYTF. Full variable domain (outside the CDR3, taken from reference TRBV29-1 and TRBJ1-2): SAVISQKPSRDICQRGTSLTIQCQVDSQVTMMFWYRQQPGQSLTLIATANQGSEATYESGFVIDKFPISRPNLTFSTLTVSNMSPEDSSIYLCSVEMVEVSYGYTFGSGTRLTVV.

This clonotype has ten or more counts. This chain uses TRBV12-3 or TRBV12-4 with TRBJ2-5; no reliable D call. The CDR3 sequence is 14 residues long. The ends were cut back, 1 base at V and 4 bases at J, with 10 bases in the middle. The CDR3 bases are TGTGCCAGCAGTTTAGACGGCGGCGGAGAGACCCAGTACTTC. It codes for CASSLDGGGETQYF.

Ten or more counts support this clonotype. This chain connects TRBV5-1 to TRBJ2-7; D may be TRBD1 (5 bases). The CDR3 is 14 amino acids. From germline, CDR1 is SGHRS and CDR2 YFSETQ. Trimming took off 4 bases at V and 3 bases at J, with 14 bases between the two ends. CDR3 nucleotide sequence: TGCGCCAGCAGCCCGATGGGGCACCTCTACGAGCAGTACTTC. Protein: CASSPMGHLYEQYF. Based on the CDR3 plus reference TRBV5-1 and TRBJ2-7, the full variable domain is KAGVTQTPRYLIKTRGQQVTLSCSPISGHRSVSWYQQTPGQGLQFLFEYFSETQRNKGNFPGRFSGRQFSNSRSEMNVSTLELGDSALYLCASSPMGHLYEQYFGPGTRLTVT.

This clonotype was found many times. V is TRBV7-9 and J is TRBJ2-7; D assignment may be TRBD1 or TRBD2 (5 bases each). The ends were cut back, 3 bases at V and 6 bases at J, with 9 bases in the middle. The CDR3 extends over 12 amino acids. Germline assignment: CDR1 SEHNR and CDR2 FQNEAQ (reference sequence). This CDR3 is CASSFGDGEQYF. CDR3 nucleotides: TGTGCCAGCAGCTTCGGGGACGGCGAGCAGTACTTC. The variable domain in full, completed from reference TRBV7-9 and TRBJ2-7, reads DTGVSQNPRHKITKRGQNVTFRCDPISEHNRLYWYRQTLGQGPEFLTYFQNEAQLEKSRLLSDRFSAERPKGSFSTLEIQRTEQGDSAMYLCASSFGDGEQYFGPGTRLTVT.